The text below deals with one TCR beta chain. The antigen remains unidentified. CDR1 is KGHSH and CDR2 is LQKENI in the germline V gene. J was trimmed by 3 bases and V by 5 bases; bases with no gene match: 10. The CDR3 length is 16 residues. This specimen comes from a study of shared clonotypes between healthy human individuals. Overall study findings and caveats: Clonotypes shared by all four donors outscored non-shared clonotypes in generation probability. Clonotype sharing among the donors was expected to vary with sequencing depth.

The table came from immunoSEQ multiplex PCR; TCRdb's copy has only in-frame clones and leaves some out. The profile covers approximately 980,000 clones, with approximately 76% appearing a single time and over 1.3% taken by the ten largest. The receptor comes from a man aged 18 to 35 in good health. The sequenced sample consisted of memory CD4+ T cells sorted from blood. Subset in this sample: CD45RA-negative fraction. The rearrangement uses TRBV18 and TRBJ2-3, with TRBD2 matching over 8 bases. CDR3 bases: TGTGCCAGCTCAGGACAACAGGGACTAGGTACAGATACGCAGTATTTT. Residues: CASSGQQGLGTDTQYF.